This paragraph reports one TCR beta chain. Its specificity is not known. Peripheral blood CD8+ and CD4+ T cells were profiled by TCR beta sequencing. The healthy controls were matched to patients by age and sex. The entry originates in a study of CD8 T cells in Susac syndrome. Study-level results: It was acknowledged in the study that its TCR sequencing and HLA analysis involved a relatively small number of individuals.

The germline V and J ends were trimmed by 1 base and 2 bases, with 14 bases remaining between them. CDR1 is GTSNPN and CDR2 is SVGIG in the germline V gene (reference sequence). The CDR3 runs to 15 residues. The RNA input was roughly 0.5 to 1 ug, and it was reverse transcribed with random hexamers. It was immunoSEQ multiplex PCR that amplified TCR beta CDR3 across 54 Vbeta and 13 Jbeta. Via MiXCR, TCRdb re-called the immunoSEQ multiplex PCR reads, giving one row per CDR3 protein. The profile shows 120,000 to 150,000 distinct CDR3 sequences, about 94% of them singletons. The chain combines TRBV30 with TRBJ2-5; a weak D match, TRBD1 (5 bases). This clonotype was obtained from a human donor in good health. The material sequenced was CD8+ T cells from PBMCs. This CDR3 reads CAWSAGVRVQETQYF. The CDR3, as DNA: TGTGCCTGGAGTGCTGGAGTCAGGGTTCAAGAGACCCAGTACTTC.